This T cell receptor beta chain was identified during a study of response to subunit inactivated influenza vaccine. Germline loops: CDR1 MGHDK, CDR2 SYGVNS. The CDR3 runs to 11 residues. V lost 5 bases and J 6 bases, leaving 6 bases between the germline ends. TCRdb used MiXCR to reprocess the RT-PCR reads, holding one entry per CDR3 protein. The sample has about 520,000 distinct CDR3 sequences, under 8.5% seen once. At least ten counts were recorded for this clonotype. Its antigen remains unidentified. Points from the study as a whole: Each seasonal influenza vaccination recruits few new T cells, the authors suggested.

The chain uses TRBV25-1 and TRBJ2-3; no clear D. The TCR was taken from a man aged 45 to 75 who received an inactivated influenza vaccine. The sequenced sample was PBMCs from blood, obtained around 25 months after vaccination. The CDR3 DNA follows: TGTGCCAGCAGTCGGGTGGATACGCAGTATTTT. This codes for CASSRVDTQYF.